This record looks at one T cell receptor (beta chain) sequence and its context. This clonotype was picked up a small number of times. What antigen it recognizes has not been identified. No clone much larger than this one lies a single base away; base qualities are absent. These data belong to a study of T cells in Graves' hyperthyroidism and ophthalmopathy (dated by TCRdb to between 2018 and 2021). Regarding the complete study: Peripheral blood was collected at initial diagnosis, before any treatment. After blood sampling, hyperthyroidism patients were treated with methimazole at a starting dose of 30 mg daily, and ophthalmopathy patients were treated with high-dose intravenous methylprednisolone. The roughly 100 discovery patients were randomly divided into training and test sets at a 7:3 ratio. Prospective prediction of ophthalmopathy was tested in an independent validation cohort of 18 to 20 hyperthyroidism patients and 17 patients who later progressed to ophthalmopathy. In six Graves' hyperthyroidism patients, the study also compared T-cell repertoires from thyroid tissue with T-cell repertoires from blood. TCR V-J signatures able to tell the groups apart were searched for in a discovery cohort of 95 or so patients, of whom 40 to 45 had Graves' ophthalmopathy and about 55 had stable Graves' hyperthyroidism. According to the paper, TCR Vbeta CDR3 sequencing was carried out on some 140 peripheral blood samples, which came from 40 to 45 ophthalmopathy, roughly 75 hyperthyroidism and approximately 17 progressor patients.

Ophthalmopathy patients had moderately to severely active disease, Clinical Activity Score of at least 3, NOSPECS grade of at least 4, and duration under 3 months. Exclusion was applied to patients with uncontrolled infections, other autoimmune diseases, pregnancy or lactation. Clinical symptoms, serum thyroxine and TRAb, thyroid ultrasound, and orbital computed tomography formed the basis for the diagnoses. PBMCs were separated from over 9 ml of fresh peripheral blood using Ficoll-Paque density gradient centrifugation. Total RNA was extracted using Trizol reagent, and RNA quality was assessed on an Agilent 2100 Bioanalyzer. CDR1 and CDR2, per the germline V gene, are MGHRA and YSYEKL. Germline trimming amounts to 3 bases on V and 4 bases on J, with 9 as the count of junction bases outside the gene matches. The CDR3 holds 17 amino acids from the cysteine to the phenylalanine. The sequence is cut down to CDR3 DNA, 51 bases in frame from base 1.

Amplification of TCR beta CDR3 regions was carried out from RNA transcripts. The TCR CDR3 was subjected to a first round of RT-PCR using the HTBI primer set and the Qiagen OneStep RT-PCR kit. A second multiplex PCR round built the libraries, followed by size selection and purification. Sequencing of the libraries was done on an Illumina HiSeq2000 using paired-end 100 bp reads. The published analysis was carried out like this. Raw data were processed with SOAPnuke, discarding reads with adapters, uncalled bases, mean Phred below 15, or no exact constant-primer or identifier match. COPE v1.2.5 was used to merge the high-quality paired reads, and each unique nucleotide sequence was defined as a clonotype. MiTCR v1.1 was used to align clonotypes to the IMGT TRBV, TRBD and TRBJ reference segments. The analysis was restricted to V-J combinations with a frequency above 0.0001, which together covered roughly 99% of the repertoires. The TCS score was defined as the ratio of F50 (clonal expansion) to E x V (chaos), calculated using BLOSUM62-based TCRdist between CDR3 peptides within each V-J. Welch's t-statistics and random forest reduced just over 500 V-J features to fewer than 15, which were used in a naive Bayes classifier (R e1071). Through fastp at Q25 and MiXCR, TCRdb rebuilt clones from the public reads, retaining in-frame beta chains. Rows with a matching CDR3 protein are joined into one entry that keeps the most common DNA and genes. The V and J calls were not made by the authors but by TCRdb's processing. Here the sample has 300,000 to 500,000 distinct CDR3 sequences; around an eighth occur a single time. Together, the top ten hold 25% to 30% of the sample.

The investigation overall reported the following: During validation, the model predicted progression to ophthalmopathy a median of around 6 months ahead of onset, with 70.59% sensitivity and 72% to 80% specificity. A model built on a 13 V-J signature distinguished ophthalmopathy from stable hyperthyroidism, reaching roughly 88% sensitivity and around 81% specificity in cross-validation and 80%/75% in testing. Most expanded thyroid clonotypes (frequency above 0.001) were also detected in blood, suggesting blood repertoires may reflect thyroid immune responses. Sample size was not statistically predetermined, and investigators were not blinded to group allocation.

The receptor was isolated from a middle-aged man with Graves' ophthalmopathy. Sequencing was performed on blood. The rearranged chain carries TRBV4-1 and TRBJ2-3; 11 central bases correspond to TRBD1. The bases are TGCGCCAGCAGCCAGACCGGGACAGGGGGGTTTTCAGATACGCAGTATTTT. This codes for CASSQTGTGGFSDTQYF.